This T cell receptor (beta chain) stems from a study of technical replicates of blood from several donors. The repertoire was sequenced with immunoSEQ multiplex PCR; TCRdb's copy has only in-frame clones and lacks some. Of roughly 87,000 clones detected, around 90% appear once; the ten largest clones hold approximately 0.39%. With 0 bases clipped from V and 9 bases from J, the junction kept 7 bases outside the gene matches. This CDR3 is 15 amino acids long. Looked up from germline, CDR1 is SGHNT and CDR2 is YYREEE (reference sequence). The rearrangement uses TRBV5-4 and TRBJ2-1, with 9 bases fitting TRBD2. The sequence derives from a human donor in good health. The sequenced sample was T cells isolated from PBMCs. DNA of the CDR3: TGTGCCAGCAGCTTGGTGGTAGCGGGAGTGGGTGAGCAGTTCTTC. Translated: CASSLVVAGVGEQFF.